This T cell receptor beta chain was captured by sequencing in a study of molecular identifiers for immune sequencing clone quantification. Overall study: In replicates, RNA from around 20,000 or 100,000 naive CD8 cells was divided five ways and four parts were sequenced.

Findings of the study overall: In a background of around 920,000 naive cells, spiked Jurkat TCR RNA from one cell was reportedly detectable.

The CDR3 sequence is 13 residues long. The V gene's germline CDR1 is SEHNR and CDR2 FQNEAQ (reference sequence). The sorting of naive CD8 T cells used the CD8+CD4-CCR7+CD45RA+ phenotype. A remark on this clonotype: Antigen: not known. This sequence may be a read error, since a much larger clone differs from it by one base.

TCRdb re-called the PCR reads through MiXCR, storing one row per CDR3 protein. Altogether roughly 300,000 distinct CDR3 sequences are present, roughly a quarter being singletons, with the ten largest covering about 0.7%. This receptor was obtained from a human donor in good health. Some libraries in this study had Jurkat cell RNA spiked in. The chain couples TRBV7-9 to TRBJ2-2, with TRBD2 as a possible D gene (5 bases). Sequencing used naive CD8+ T cells from blood, with Jurkat cell RNA spiked in. Subset reported: FACS-sorted CD8+CD4-CCR7+CD45RA+ naive T cells. CDR3 residues: CASSAVVSGEPFF. The CDR3 DNA reads TGTGCCAGCAGCGCCGTAGTATCCGGGGAGCCGTTTTTT. Variable domain in full (rest from reference TRBV7-9 and TRBJ2-2): DTGVSQNPRHKITKRGQNVTFRCDPISEHNRLYWYRQTLGQGPEFLTYFQNEAQLEKSRLLSDRFSAERPKGSFSTLEIQRTEQGDSAMYLCASSAVVSGEPFFGEGSRLTVL.